Below are 11 T cell receptor beta chains sequenced from a single sample in a study of cytomegalovirus exposure and HLA in healthy donors. Here immunoSEQ multiplex PCR was the method, and the copy in TCRdb shows in-frame clones only, minus some. The profile covers under 65,000 clones, with 95% appearing a single time and 5.5% to 7.5% taken by the ten largest. Sequencing was carried out using PBMCs. The receptors stem from a woman younger than 35 in good health and CMV-seropositive.

The genes are TRBV2 and TRBJ2-3; D gene uncertain. V was shortened by 5 bases and J by 0 bases, with 12 bases between the two germline ends. The CDR3 runs 15 residues. The V gene's germline CDR1 is SNHLY and CDR2 FYNNEI. CDR3 coding DNA: TGTGCCAGCAGTCCAACAGCTATTAGCACAGATACGCAGTATTTT. It specifies CASSPTAISTDTQYF.

The rearrangement joins TRBV10-3 to TRBJ1-1; D is perhaps TRBD1 (5 bases). The CDR3 extends over 12 amino acids. Trimming took 10 bases from V and 8 from J, leaving 17 bases between them. Germline V gene lookup returns CDR1 ENHRY and CDR2 SYGVKD. In DNA form, the CDR3 reads TGTGCCACAATGGGAAGGGACTTCGAAGCTTTCTTT. Its protein product is CATMGRDFEAFF.

The V gene is TRBV4-1, the J gene TRBJ2-5; 7 bases line up with TRBD1. Germline CDR1 reads MGHRA; CDR2 reads YSYEKL. Unmatched junction bases numbered 8, after V lost 0 bases and J lost 4 bases. The CDR3 has 16 residues. The CDR3 reads CASSQEPTGYGETQYF. The CDR3 nucleotides are TGCGCCAGCAGCCAAGAACCGACAGGGTATGGAGAGACCCAGTACTTC.

The chain links TRBV5-8 to TRBJ1-4; 7 bases align to TRBD1. The length of the CDR3 is 17 residues. Per germline, CDR1 SGHTS and CDR2 YDEGEE. Trimming at V came to 4 bases and at J to 1 base, leaving 10 bases not matched to a gene. Here the CDR3 DNA reads TGTGCCAGCAGCCCGGGACAGATCGGAAGAACTAATGAAAAACTGTTTTTT. Protein product: CASSPGQIGRTNEKLFF. The full variable domain, rest sourced from reference TRBV5-8 and TRBJ1-4, is EAGVTQSPTHLIKTRGQQATLRCSPISGHTSVYWYQQALGLGLQFLLWYDEGEERNRGNFPPRFSGRQFPNYSSELNVNALELEDSALYLCASSPGQIGRTNEKLFFGSGTQLSVL.

Regarding this clone: Other DNA sequences in this sample translate to the same CDR3. The CDR3 loop is CASSLTASTDTQYF. CDR3 DNA sequence: TGTGCCAGCAGCTTAACAGCTAGCACAGATACGCAGTATTTT. The V and J genes are TRBV7-3 and TRBJ2-3; D is undetermined. In germline, CDR1 is SGHTA, CDR2 FQGTGA. CDR3 size: 14 residues. Trimming left V 0 bases short and J 0 bases short, with 4 bases between.

The J gene is TRBJ1-1, the V gene TRBV15, with 8 bases lining up with TRBD1. The J segment lost 6 bases and the V segment lost 3 bases, leaving 6 bases of the junction unmatched. Germline assignment: CDR1 LNHNV and CDR2 YYDKDF (reference sequence). The CDR3 sequence is 14 residues long. The CDR3 DNA sequence: TGTGCCACCAGCAGTATGAGGACAGGGCCTGAAGCTTTCTTT. Protein product: CATSSMRTGPEAFF.

V is TRBV29-1 and J is TRBJ2-7; 7 nucleotides line up with TRBD2. From germline, CDR1 is SQVTM and CDR2 ANQGSEA. The V segment lost 6 bases and the J segment 10 bases; nucleotides outside the gene matches: 12. The CDR3 covers 12 residues. CDR3 in amino acids: CSVAPTLAEQYF. CDR3 in DNA: TGCAGCGTCGCACCCACCCTAGCGGAACAGTACTTC.

V and J are TRBV5-6 and TRBJ2-3, with TRBD2 identical over 10 bases. This CDR3 comprises 18 residues. J lost 0 bases, V lost 4 bases, and 11 bases had no gene match. Germline CDR1 is SGHDT and CDR2 is YYEEEE. The DNA for the CDR3 is TGTGCCAGCAGCGGAACTAGCGGGATGGATTTTAGCACAGATACGCAGTATTTT. It yields the protein CASSGTSGMDFSTDTQYF.

This chain joins TRBV2 and TRBJ1-1; D not certain. The V gene lost 3 bases and the J gene lost 2 bases, with 16 bases spanning the gap. From germline, CDR1 is SNHLY and CDR2 FYNNEI. CDR3 size: 16 residues. The CDR3 region has the DNA TGTGCCAGCAGTGATCAAACTTTCCAACCCAACACTGAAGCTTTCTTT. It codes for CASSDQTFQPNTEAFF.

V usage is TRBV5-1 and J usage is TRBJ2-3; TRBD1 agrees at 10 bases. CDR3 length equals 14 residues. V was clipped by 9 bases and J by 3 bases; unmatched bases: 7. Germline V gene data show CDR1 as SGHRS and CDR2 as YFSETQ. The CDR3 DNA is TGCGCCACCTCCCGGGACAGGGGAACAGATACGCAGTATTTT. It yields the protein CATSRDRGTDTQYF. Full variable domain (rest looked up from reference TRBV5-1 and TRBJ2-3): KAGVTQTPRYLIKTRGQQVTLSCSPISGHRSVSWYQQTPGQGLQFLFEYFSETQRNKGNFPGRFSGRQFSNSRSEMNVSTLELGDSALYLCATSRDRGTDTQYFGPGTRLTVL.

The J gene is TRBJ2-1, the V gene TRBV9; TRBD2 matches at 14 bases. CDR3 length equals 16 residues. Looked up from germline, CDR1 is SGDLS and CDR2 is YYNGEE. Trimming cost V 0 bases and J 9 bases; bases outside gene matches: 5. The CDR3 loop is CASSVAGLAGVREQFF. In DNA, the CDR3 is TGTGCCAGCAGCGTAGCGGGACTAGCGGGAGTGCGTGAGCAGTTCTTC.